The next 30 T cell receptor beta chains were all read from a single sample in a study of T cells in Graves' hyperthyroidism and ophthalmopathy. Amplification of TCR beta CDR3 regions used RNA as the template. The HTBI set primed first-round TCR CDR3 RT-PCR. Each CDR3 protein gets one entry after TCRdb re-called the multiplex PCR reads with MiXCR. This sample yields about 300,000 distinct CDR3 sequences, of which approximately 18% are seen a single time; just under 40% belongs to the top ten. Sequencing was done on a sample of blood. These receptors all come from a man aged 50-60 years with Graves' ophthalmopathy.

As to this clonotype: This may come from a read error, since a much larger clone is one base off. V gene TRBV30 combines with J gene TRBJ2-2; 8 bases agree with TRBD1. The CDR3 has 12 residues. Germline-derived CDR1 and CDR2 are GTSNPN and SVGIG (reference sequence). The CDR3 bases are TGTGCCTGGACCAGGGGGCAGGGGGAGCTGGTTTTT. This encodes CAWTRGQGELVF.

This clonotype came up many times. The CDR3 DNA follows: TGTGCCAGCAGCTCGGACCTCTACGAGCAGTACTTC. The encoded protein is CASSSDLYEQYF. V usage is TRBV11-2 and J usage is TRBJ2-7, with unresolved D. V shed 4 bases and J shed 3 bases, with 7 bases lying between them. Germline CDR1 and CDR2: SGHAT and FQNNGV. The CDR3 is made up of 12 amino acids.

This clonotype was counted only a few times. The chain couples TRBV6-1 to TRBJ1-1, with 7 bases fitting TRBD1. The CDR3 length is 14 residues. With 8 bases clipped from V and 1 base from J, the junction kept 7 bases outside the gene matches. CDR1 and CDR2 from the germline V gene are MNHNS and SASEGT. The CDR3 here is CASARQGGNTEAFF. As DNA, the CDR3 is TGTGCCAGCGCACGACAGGGCGGGAACACTGAAGCTTTCTTT.

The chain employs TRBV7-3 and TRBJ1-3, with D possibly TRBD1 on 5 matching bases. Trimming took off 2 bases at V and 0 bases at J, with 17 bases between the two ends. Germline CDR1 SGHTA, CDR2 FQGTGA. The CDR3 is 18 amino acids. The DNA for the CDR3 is TGTGCCAGCAGCTTATCGATGTCCAGGGTGAGCTCTGGAAACACCATATATTTT. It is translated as CASSLSMSRVSSGNTIYF.

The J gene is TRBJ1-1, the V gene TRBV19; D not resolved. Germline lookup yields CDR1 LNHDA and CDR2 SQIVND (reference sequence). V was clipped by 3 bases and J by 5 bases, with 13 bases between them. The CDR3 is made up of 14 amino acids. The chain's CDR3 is CASSISGGKTEAFF. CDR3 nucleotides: TGTGCCAGTAGTATTTCAGGCGGGAAAACTGAAGCTTTCTTT. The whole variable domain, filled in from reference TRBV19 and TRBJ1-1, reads DGGITQSPKYLFRKEGQNVTLSCEQNLNHDAMYWYRQDPGQGLRLIYYSQIVNDFQKGDIAEGYSVSREKKESFPLTVTSAQKNPTAFYLCASSISGGKTEAFFGQGTRLTVV.

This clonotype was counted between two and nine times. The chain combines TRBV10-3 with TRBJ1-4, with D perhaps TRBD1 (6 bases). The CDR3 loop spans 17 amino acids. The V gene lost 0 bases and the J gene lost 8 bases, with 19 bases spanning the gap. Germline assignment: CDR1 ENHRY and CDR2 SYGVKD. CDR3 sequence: CAISESLGGGGKEKLFF. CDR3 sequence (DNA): TGTGCCATCAGTGAGTCGCTCGGAGGGGGGGGTAAGGAAAAACTGTTTTTT.

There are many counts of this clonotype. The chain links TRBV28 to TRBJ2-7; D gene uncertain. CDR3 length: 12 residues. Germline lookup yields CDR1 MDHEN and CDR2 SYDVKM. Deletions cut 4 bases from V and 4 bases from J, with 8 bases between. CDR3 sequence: CASSSARYEQYF. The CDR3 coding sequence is TGTGCCAGCAGTTCCGCGAGATACGAGCAGTACTTC.

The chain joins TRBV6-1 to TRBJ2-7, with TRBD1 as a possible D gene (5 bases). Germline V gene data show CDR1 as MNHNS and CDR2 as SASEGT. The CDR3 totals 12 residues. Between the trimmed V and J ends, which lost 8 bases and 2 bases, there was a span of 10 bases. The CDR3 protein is CASSDSPYEQYF. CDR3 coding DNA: TGTGCCAGCTCTGACAGCCCCTACGAGCAGTACTTC.

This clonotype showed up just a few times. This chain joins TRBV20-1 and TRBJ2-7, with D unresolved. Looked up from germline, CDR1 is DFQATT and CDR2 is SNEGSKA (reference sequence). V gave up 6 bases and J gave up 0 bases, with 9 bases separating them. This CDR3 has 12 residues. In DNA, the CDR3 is TGCAGTGCCTGTAGGAACTCCTACGAGCAGTACTTC. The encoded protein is CSACRNSYEQYF.

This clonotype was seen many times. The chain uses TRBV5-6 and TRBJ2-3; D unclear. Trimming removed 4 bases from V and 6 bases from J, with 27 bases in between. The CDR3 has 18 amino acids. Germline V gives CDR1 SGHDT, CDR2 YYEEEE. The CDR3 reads CASSPTALVDGGGDTQYF. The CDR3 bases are TGTGCCAGCAGCCCAACCGCCCTCGTTGACGGTGGTGGGGATACGCAGTATTTT.

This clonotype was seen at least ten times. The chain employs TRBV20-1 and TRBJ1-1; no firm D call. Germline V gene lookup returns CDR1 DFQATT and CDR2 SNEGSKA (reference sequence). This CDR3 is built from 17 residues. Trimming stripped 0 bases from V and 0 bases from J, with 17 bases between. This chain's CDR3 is CSARDLQSERLNTEAFF. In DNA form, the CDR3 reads TGCAGTGCTAGAGATCTCCAGTCCGAGAGGCTGAACACTGAAGCTTTCTTT.

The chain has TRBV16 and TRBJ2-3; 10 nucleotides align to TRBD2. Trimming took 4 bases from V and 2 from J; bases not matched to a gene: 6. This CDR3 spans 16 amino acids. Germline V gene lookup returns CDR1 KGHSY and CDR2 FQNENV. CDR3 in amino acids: CASSRRGLADTDTQYF. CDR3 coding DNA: TGTGCCAGCAGCCGACGAGGACTAGCGGACACAGATACGCAGTATTTT.

CDR3 bases: TGCAGTGCTAGAGAAGGGAGGGGATTGGAGCAGTTCTTC. Translated: CSAREGRGLEQFF. J is TRBJ2-1 and V is TRBV20-1; 7 positions match TRBD2. The CDR3 has 13 residues. Germline V gene sequence: CDR1 DFQATT, CDR2 SNEGSKA (reference sequence). Trimming removed 0 bases from V and 10 bases from J; junction bases left unmatched: 6.

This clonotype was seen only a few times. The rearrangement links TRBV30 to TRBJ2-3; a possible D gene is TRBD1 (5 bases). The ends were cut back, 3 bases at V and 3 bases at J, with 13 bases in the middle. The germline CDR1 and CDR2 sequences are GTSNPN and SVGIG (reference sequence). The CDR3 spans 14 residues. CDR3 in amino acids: CAWSQLQGTDTQYF. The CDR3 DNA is TGTGCCTGGAGCCAACTGCAGGGAACAGATACGCAGTATTTT.

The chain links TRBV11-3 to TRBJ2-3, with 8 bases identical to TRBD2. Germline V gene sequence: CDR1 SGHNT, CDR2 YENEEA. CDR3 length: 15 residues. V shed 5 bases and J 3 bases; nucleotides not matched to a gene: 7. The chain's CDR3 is CASSPGTRRTDTQYF. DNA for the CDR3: TGTGCCAGCAGCCCAGGGACTAGAAGGACAGATACGCAGTATTTT.

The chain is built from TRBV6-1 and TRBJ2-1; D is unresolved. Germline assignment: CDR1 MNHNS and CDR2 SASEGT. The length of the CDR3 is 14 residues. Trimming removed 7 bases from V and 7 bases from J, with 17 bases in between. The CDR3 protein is CASTPAGLGNEQFF. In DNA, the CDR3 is TGTGCCAGCACCCCCGCCGGGTTAGGGAATGAGCAGTTCTTC.

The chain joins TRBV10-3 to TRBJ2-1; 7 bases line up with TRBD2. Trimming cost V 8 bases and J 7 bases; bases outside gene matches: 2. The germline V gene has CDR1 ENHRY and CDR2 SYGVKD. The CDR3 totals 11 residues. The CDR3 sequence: CAIGGGNEQFF. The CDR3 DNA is TGTGCCATCGGGGGAGGGAATGAGCAGTTCTTC.

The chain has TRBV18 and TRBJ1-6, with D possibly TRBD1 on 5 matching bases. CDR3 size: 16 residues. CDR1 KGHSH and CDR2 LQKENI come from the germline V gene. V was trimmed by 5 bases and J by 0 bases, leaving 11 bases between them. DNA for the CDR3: TGTGCCAGCTCAGGGGCAGCGAGCTCCTATAATTCACCCCTCCACTTT. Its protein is CASSGAASSYNSPLHF.

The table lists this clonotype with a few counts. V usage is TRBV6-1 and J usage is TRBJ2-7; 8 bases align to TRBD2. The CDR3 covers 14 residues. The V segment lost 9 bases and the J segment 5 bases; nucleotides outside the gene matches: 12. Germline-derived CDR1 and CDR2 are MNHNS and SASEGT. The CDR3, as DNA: TGTGCCAGTTGGCGGACTAGCCGGGGCCACGAGCAGTACTTC. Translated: CASWRTSRGHEQYF.

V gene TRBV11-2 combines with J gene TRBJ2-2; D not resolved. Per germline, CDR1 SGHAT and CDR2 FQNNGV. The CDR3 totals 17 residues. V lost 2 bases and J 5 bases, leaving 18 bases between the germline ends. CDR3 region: CASSLTLGVSVTGELFF. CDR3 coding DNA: TGTGCCAGCAGCTTAACCCTTGGGGTGTCGGTTACCGGGGAGCTGTTTTTT.

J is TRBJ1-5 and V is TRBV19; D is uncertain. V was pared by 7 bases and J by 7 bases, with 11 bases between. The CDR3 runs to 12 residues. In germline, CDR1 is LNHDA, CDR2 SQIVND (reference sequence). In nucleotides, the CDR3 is TGTGCCAGTACCGAAGAGGGACAGCCCCAGCATTTT. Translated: CASTEEGQPQHF.

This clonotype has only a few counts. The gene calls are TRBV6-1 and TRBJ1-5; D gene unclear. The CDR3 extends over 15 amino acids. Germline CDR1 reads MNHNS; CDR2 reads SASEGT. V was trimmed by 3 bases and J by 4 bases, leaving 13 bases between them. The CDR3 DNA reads TGTGCCAGCAGTGATCTGGCGGCCGGGAATCAGCCCCAGCATTTT. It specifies CASSDLAAGNQPQHF.

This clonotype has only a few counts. In nucleotides, the CDR3 is TGTGCCATCAGTGAGGGACTAGTTGGCATTGAAGAGACCCAGTACTTC. Translation gives CAISEGLVGIEETQYF. The chain recombines TRBV10-3 with TRBJ2-5; 7 nucleotides agree with TRBD2. In germline, CDR1 is ENHRY, CDR2 SYGVKD. This CDR3 comprises 16 residues. V shed 2 bases and J 3 bases; nucleotides not matched to a gene: 9.

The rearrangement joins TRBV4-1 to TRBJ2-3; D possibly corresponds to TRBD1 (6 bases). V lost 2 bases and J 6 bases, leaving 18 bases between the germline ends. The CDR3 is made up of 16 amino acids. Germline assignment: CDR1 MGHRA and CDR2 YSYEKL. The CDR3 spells CASSQPHRATADTQYF. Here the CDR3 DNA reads TGCGCCAGCAGCCAACCTCACAGGGCTACAGCGGATACGCAGTATTTT.

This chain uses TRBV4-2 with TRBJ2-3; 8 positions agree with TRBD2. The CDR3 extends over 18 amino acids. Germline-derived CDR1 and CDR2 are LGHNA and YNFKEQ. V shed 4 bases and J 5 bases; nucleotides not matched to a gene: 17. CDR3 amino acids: CASSPGMLGAGAGDTQYF. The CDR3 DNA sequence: TGTGCCAGCAGCCCAGGAATGTTGGGAGCGGGAGCGGGAGATACGCAGTATTTT.

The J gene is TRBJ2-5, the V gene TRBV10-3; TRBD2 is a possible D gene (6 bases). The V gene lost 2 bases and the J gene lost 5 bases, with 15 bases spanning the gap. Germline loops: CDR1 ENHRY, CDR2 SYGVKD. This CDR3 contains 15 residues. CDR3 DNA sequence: TGTGCCATCAGTGAGCTAGCGTTACTTAGGGAGACCCAGTACTTC. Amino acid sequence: CAISELALLRETQYF.

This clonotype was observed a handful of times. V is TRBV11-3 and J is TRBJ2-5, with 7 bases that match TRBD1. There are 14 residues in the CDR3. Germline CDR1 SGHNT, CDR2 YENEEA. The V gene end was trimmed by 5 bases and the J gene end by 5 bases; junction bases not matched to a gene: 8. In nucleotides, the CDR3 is TGTGCCAGCAGCCCCCAGACAGGGCGGGAGACCCAGTACTTC. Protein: CASSPQTGRETQYF.

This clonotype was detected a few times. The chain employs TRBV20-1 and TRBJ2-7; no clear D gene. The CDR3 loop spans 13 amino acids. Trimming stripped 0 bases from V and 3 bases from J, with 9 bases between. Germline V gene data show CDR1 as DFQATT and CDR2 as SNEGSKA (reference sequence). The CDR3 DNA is TGCAGTGCTAGAGATCCCACGTACTACGAGCAGTACTTC. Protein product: CSARDPTYYEQYF.

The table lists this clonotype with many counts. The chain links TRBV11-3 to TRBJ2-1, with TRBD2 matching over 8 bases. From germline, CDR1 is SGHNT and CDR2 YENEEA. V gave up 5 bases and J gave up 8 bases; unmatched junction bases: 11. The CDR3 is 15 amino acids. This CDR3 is CASSQDSGSGDEQFF. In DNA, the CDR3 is TGTGCCAGCAGCCAAGACAGCGGGAGCGGCGATGAGCAGTTCTTC.

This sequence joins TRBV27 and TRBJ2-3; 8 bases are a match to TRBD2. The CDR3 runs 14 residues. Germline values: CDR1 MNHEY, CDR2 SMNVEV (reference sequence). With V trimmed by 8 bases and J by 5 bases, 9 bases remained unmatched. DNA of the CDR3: TGTGCCAGCTCCCGGCCAGCGGGAGTAGATACGCAGTATTTT. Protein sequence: CASSRPAGVDTQYF.